These 16 T cell receptor beta chains came from one sample sequenced in a study of PD-1 blockade in mismatch repair-deficient tumors. Repertoires were generated with immunoSEQ multiplex PCR, while TCRdb's copy carries only in-frame clones and drops some. The profile shows 38,000 or so clones, 70% to 90% of them singletons. The starting material was peripheral blood, obtained approximately 1.5 years after starting pembrolizumab. The source of these receptors is an adult with mismatch repair-deficient cancer.

The gene calls are TRBV20-1 and TRBJ2-1; TRBD2 is a possible D gene (5 bases). CDR3 length: 11 residues. Germline CDR1 reads DFQATT; CDR2 reads SNEGSKA (reference sequence). V lost 3 bases and J lost 11, with 11 bases in between. The CDR3 region is CSARPGNKQFF. The CDR3, as DNA: TGCAGTGCTAGGCCGGGGAACAAGCAGTTCTTC.

This chain connects TRBV9 to TRBJ2-3; D gene uncertain. V lost 2 bases and J lost 0, with 10 bases in between. Germline V gene data show CDR1 as SGDLS and CDR2 as YYNGEE. The CDR3 totals 15 residues. CDR3 sequence: CASSVSGTSTDTQYF. CDR3 coding DNA: TGTGCCAGCAGCGTTTCCGGAACAAGCACAGATACGCAGTATTTT.

This sequence joins TRBV5-1 and TRBJ1-1; D is possibly TRBD1 (5 bases). Trimming took 0 bases from V and 3 from J, leaving 6 bases between them. The CDR3 runs to 13 residues. In germline, CDR1 is SGHRS, CDR2 YFSETQ. CDR3: CASSLEQDTEAFF. CDR3 DNA: TGCGCCAGCAGCTTGGAACAGGACACTGAAGCTTTCTTT.

The chain uses TRBV7-2 and TRBJ1-5, with D unresolved. The V end was cut by 1 base, the J end by 3 bases, with 4 bases between. Germline V gene lookup returns CDR1 SGHTA and CDR2 FQGNSA. This CDR3 region has 13 residues. The CDR3 region is CASSLDHNQPQHF. The CDR3 DNA follows: TGTGCCAGCAGCTTAGATCACAATCAGCCCCAGCATTTT.

This chain joins TRBV6-1 and TRBJ2-2; D not certain. V lost 6 bases to trimming and J lost 3 bases, with 5 bases between them. CDR1 and CDR2 (germline): MNHNS, SASEGT. The CDR3 contains 12 residues. The CDR3 nucleotides read TGTGCCAGCAGACAAGACACCGGGGAGCTGTTTTTT. It translates to CASRQDTGELFF.

V and J are TRBV5-1 and TRBJ1-3, with D hard to call. The V gene's germline CDR1 is SGHRS and CDR2 YFSETQ. This CDR3 contains 13 residues. Trimming took off 4 bases at V and 0 bases at J, with 5 bases between the two ends. CDR3 protein: CASSPFSGNTIYF. The CDR3 DNA reads TGCGCCAGCAGCCCGTTCTCTGGAAACACCATATATTTT.

The gene calls are TRBV19 and TRBJ2-2, with D possibly TRBD2 on 6 matching bases. V was clipped by 6 bases and J by 6 bases, with 14 bases between them. The CDR3 runs 14 residues. Per germline, CDR1 LNHDA and CDR2 SQIVND (reference sequence). For the CDR3, the DNA is TGTGCCAGTAGCCAAGGAGGGCCCCCCGGGGAGCTGTTTTTT. Translated: CASSQGGPPGELFF.

The genes are TRBV21-1 and TRBJ2-2; the D call of TRBD2 is as the table states it, not checked on the DNA. TRBV21-1 is shown as a pseudogene. This CDR3 spans 16 amino acids. The DNA for the CDR3 is TGTGCCAGCAGCAACGGACTAGCGGAAAACACCGGGGAGCTGTTTTTT. This translates into CASSNGLAENTGELFF.

The CDR3 loop is CASSEGPLGGYGYTF. The CDR3 DNA sequence: TGTGCCAGCAGTGAAGGGCCCCTGGGTGGGTATGGCTACACCTTC. J is TRBJ1-2 and V is TRBV6-1; D gene ambiguous. V gave up 1 base and J gave up 5 bases, with 14 bases separating them. The CDR3 sequence is 15 residues long. The germline gives CDR1 MNHNS, CDR2 SASEGT.

Only a few counts were recorded for this clone. This chain links TRBV10-3 with TRBJ2-6, with D perhaps matching TRBD1 (6 bases). Between the trimmed V and J ends, which lost 6 bases and 2 bases, there was a span of 11 bases. Germline CDR1 and CDR2: ENHRY and SYGVKD. The CDR3 is made up of 15 amino acids. CDR3 amino acids: CAIRDRQPGANVLTF. CDR3 nucleotides: TGTGCCATCAGGGACAGACAACCTGGGGCCAACGTCCTGACTTTC.

This chain links TRBV19 with TRBJ1-2; the D gene is possibly TRBD1 (5 bases). V lost 3 bases, J lost 5 bases, and 13 bases lay in between. The CDR3 spans 14 residues. Per germline, CDR1 LNHDA and CDR2 SQIVND (reference sequence). For the CDR3, the DNA is TGTGCCAGTAGTATCGTCGGGACGAAATATGGCTACACCTTC. Its translation: CASSIVGTKYGYTF.

This chain joins TRBV27 and TRBJ2-3, with 13 bases lining up with TRBD2. The length of the CDR3 is 17 residues. Germline V gene lookup returns CDR1 MNHEY and CDR2 SMNVEV (reference sequence). V shed 4 bases, J shed 2 bases, and the junction held 6 bases outside the gene matches. The CDR3 DNA reads as TGTGCCAGCAGTTCCACGGGACTAGCGGGGAACACAGATACGCAGTATTTT. Translated, it gives CASSSTGLAGNTDTQYF.

This sequence joins TRBV18 and TRBJ2-1, with 7 bases aligning to TRBD1. Germline V gives CDR1 KGHSH, CDR2 LQKENI. The CDR3 has 15 residues. Trimming removed 3 bases from V and 9 bases from J; junction bases left unmatched: 11. CDR3 sequence reads: CASSPETDRAAEQFF. The CDR3 nucleotides are TGTGCCAGCTCACCTGAAACCGACAGGGCCGCTGAGCAGTTCTTC.

This clone was seen just once. J is TRBJ2-2 and V is TRBV2; 11 nucleotides align to TRBD1. The CDR3 spans 16 residues. Trimming cost V 5 bases and J 6 bases; bases outside gene matches: 8. Per germline, CDR1 SNHLY and CDR2 FYNNEI. The DNA of the CDR3 is TGTGCCAGCAGTCCGCTGGACAGGGGGCAATCCGGGGAGCTGTTTTTT. Its translation is CASSPLDRGQSGELFF. The full variable domain, completed using reference TRBV2 and TRBJ2-2, is EPEVTQTPSHQVTQMGQEVILRCVPISNHLYFYWYRQILGQKVEFLVSFYNNEISEKSEIFDDQFSVERPDGSNFTLKIRSTKLEDSAMYFCASSPLDRGQSGELFFGEGSRLTVL.

The genes are TRBV11-3 and TRBJ2-3; 9 nucleotides match TRBD2. Germline CDR1 reads SGHNT; CDR2 reads YENEEA. J gave up 6 bases and V 3 bases, and 4 bases lay outside the gene matches. The CDR3 loop spans 14 amino acids. In DNA, the CDR3 is TGTGCCAGCAGCTTTAGCGGGAGTGGGGATACGCAGTATTTT. This sequence encodes CASSFSGSGDTQYF.

This rearrangement joins TRBV6-5 to TRBJ1-1, with a weak D call TRBD1 (5 bases). Trimming took 7 bases from V and 10 from J, leaving 13 bases between them. The CDR3 length is 11 residues. Germline CDR1 is MNHEY and CDR2 is SVGAGI. For the CDR3, the DNA is TGTGCCAGCAAAGACAGTTTTGCAGCTTTCTTT. Translated, it gives CASKDSFAAFF.